A single T cell receptor (beta chain) is shown here with its context. Primed by a sample-barcoded 5' primer and a J-beta primer mix, a second PCR proceeded for 7 to 11 cycles. There were at least 2.5 million CDR3-containing paired-end reads obtained from each sample. A single record per CDR3 protein comes from TCRdb applying MiXCR to the 5' RACE reads. Here the sample spans about 600,000 distinct CDR3 sequences, roughly 48% being singletons. These data come from a study of blood T cells in healthy people across ages. The ends lost 3 bases at V and 7 bases at J; junction bases unmatched: 4. The CDR3 has 13 residues. The germline V gene has CDR1 SGHDT and CDR2 YYEEEE.

The chain carries TRBV5-6 and TRBJ1-5, with 7 bases aligning to TRBD1. Sequencing was performed on blood. The TCR sequence derives from a man older than 75 in good health. CDR3 in DNA: TGTGCCAGCAGCTCAGACAGGGCCCAGCCCCAGCATTTT. Protein product: CASSSDRAQPQHF. Filled out from reference TRBV5-6 and TRBJ1-5, the complete variable domain reads DAGVTQSPTHLIKTRGQQVTLRCSPKSGHDTVSWYQQALGQGPQFIFQYYEEEERQRGNFPDRFSGHQFPNYSSELNVNALLLGDSALYLCASSSDRAQPQHFGDGTRLSIL.